This TCR beta chain was captured by sequencing in a study of radiation and T cells in renal cell carcinoma. Study-wide findings and caveats: Top tumor clonotypes rose in blood 2 weeks post-radiation, then contracted.

Profiling relied on immunoSEQ multiplex PCR, and the TCRdb table lists in-frame clones only, not all of them. The table includes around 170,000 clones, approximately 90% detected once. V lost 0 bases, J lost 5 bases, and 13 bases lay in between. Germline CDR1 reads SGHDN; CDR2 reads FVKESK. This CDR3 region has 15 residues. Notes on this clone: Its antigen is not identified.

The time point is: blood 4 weeks post-SBRT, at nephrectomy. Treatment in this sample: 15 Gy SBRT to primary tumor, nephrectomy 4 weeks later. Nephrectomy followed 15 Gy stereotactic body radiation by 4 weeks. Clear cell pathology was present in this patient's renal cell carcinoma. Sequencing was performed on blood, taken from a patient whose treatment included radiotherapy and nephrectomy. The chain has TRBV14 and TRBJ1-1; D is undetermined. The TCR comes from a woman between 45 and 65 years old with renal cell carcinoma. This CDR3 reads CASSQEGFRGTEAFF. The CDR3 DNA reads TGTGCCAGCAGCCAAGAAGGATTTCGGGGAACTGAAGCTTTCTTT.